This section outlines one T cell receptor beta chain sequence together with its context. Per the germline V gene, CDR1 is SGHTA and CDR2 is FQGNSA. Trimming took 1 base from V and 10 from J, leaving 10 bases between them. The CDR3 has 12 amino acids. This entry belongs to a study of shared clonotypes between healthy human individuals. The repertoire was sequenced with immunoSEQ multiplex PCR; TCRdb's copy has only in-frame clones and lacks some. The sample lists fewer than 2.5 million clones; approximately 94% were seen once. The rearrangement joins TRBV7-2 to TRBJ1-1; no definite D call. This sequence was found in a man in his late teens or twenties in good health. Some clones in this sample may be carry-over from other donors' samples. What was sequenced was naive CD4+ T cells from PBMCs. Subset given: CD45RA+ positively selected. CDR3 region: CASSLDPLGAFF. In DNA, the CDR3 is TGTGCCAGCAGCTTAGACCCGCTAGGAGCTTTCTTT.